The T cell receptor beta chain described here comes from a study of blood T cell repertoires in COVID-19. Study in general: The study drew acute and convalescent COVID-19 samples from the United States, Italy and Spain. In each case, the material was cDNA or gDNA derived from T cells, B-cell-depleted T cells, or PBMCs.

In the source study's methods: Using reference gene primer amplification, nucleated cell counts were estimated. Only in-frame clones appear in the TCRdb table, and some are missing; sequencing was by immunoSEQ multiplex PCR. D and trimming come from the DNA, and the V and J calls and clone size come from that table. The table records 150,000 to 200,000 clones, approximately 90% of them present only once. CDR1 is ENHRY and CDR2 is SYGVKD in the germline V gene. V shed 6 bases and J 6 bases; nucleotides not matched to a gene: 6. The length of the CDR3 is 14 residues. Sequenced: peripheral blood. The sequence came from a young man with acute or convalescent COVID-19. The chain recombines TRBV10-3 with TRBJ2-1; 9 nucleotides match TRBD1. As DNA, the CDR3 is TGTGCCATCAGGGGGACAGGGTGGATCAATGAGCAGTTCTTC. Its protein product is CAIRGTGWINEQFF.